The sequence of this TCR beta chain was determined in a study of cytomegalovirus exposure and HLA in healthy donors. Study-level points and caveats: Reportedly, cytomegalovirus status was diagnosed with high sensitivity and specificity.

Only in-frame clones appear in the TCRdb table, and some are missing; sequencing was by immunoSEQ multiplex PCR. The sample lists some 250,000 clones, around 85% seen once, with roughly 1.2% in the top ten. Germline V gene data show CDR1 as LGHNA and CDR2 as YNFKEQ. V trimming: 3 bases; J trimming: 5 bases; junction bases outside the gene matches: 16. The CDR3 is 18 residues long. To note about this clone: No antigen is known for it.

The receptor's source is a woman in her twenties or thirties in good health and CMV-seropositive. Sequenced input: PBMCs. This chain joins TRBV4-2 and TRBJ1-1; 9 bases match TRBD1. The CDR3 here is CASSQSPGEDRGGTEAFF. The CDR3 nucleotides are TGTGCCAGCAGCCAGTCTCCTGGCGAGGACAGGGGTGGGACTGAAGCTTTCTTT.